This T cell receptor (beta chain) was sequenced in a study of T cell changes during pregnancy in multiple sclerosis. V lost 0 bases and J lost 8, with 21 bases in between. The CDR3 runs 17 residues. Germline V CDR1 and CDR2: SGHTS, YDEGEE. Assay used: immunoSEQ multiplex PCR; TCRdb lists only in-frame clones, some missing. The sample lists tens of thousands of clones, approximately 93% occurring once. The specimen comprised CD8+ T cells from peripheral blood mononuclear cells, sampled in the third trimester of pregnancy. The gene calls are TRBV5-8 and TRBJ2-1; a weak D match, TRBD2 (6 bases). The clonotype comes from a female donor with multiple sclerosis, enrolled in a pregnancy study. DNA for the CDR3: TGTGCCAGCAGCTTGGGGCAGGCCGGGACTCGAGACTATGAGCAGTTCTTC. Translating gives CASSLGQAGTRDYEQFF.